Listed here are 30 T cell receptor beta chains from one sample, sequenced in a study of T cells in Graves' hyperthyroidism and ophthalmopathy. Amplified regions were TCR beta CDR3 sequences from RNA transcripts. First-round RT-PCR with HTBI primers amplified the TCR CDR3 region. TCRdb called the multiplex PCR reads again in MiXCR, with one record for every CDR3 protein. This repertoire shows about 410,000 distinct CDR3 sequences, roughly 15% found once; its top ten account for 13%. What was sequenced was blood. All receptors come from a man between 18 and 35 years old with Graves' ophthalmopathy.

The chain couples TRBV12-3 or TRBV12-4 to TRBJ1-5; D ambiguous. CDR3 length: 13 amino acids. Trimming took 7 bases from V and 5 from J, leaving 12 bases between them. The CDR3 DNA follows: TGTGCCAGCACCACCAGGATGGATCAGCCCCAGCATTTT. It specifies CASTTRMDQPQHF.

For this clonotype: A much more abundant neighbour one base away suggests this may be a read error. A read error is likely, as this CDR3 ends without the conserved phenylalanine or tryptophan. The V gene is TRBV5-5, the J gene TRBJ2-7; possible D gene TRBD1, 6 bases. The V gene lost 5 bases and the J gene lost 3 bases, with 15 bases spanning the gap. The CDR3 runs 14 residues. The germline gives CDR1 SGHKS, CDR2 YYEKEE (reference sequence). The CDR3 DNA is TGTGCCAGCAGTCCTGAGACAGGTAACTACGAGCAGTACCTC. Amino acid sequence: CASSPETGNYEQYL.

This clonotype was counted ten times or more. The chain uses TRBV13 and TRBJ2-3; tentatively, D is TRBD1 (6 bases). Germline V lookup: CDR1 PRHDT, CDR2 FYEKMQ (reference sequence). The CDR3 has 15 residues. The V end lost 3 bases, the J end lost 0 bases, and 10 bases lay between the germline ends. This CDR3 reads CASSFGTTSTDTQYF. The CDR3 coding sequence is TGTGCCAGCAGCTTTGGGACAACTAGCACAGATACGCAGTATTTT. The full variable domain, completed using reference TRBV13 and TRBJ2-3, is AAGVIQSPRHLIKEKRETATLKCYPIPRHDTVYWYQQGPGQDPQFLISFYEKMQSDKGSIPDRFSAQQFSDYHSELNMSSLELGDSALYFCASSFGTTSTDTQYFGPGTRLTVL.

This clonotype was seen at least ten times. The DNA for the CDR3 is TGTGCCAGCTGGGGGGGGGACCTAGCGAGCTCCTACAATGAGCAGTTCTTC. Translating it yields CASWGGDLASSYNEQFF. The chain joins TRBV2 to TRBJ2-1, with 7 bases aligning to TRBD2. Germline lookup yields CDR1 SNHLY and CDR2 FYNNEI. CDR3 size: 17 residues. Unmatched junction bases numbered 13, after V lost 8 bases and J lost 0 bases.

The V and J genes are TRBV7-3 and TRBJ2-2; 7 nucleotides match TRBD2. Germline assignment: CDR1 SGHTA and CDR2 FQGTGA. CDR3 length: 16 residues. Trimming at V came to 2 bases and at J to 2 bases, leaving 5 bases not matched to a gene. The CDR3 DNA is TGTGCCAGCAGCTTAGTTCCTAGCGGTAACACCGGGGAGCTGTTTTTT. It is translated as CASSLVPSGNTGELFF.

The table lists this clonotype with a few counts. The rearrangement links TRBV24-1 to TRBJ2-5; 7 bases fit TRBD2. Germline CDR1 reads KGHDR; CDR2 reads SFDVKD. The junction had 6 bases not matched to a gene; V was cut back by 7 bases and J by 2 bases. The CDR3 extends over 14 amino acids. The CDR3 DNA reads as TGTGCCACCAGCTTGGGGGGGTTTCAAGAGACCCAGTACTTC. It translates to CATSLGGFQETQYF.

This clonotype was recorded many times. The rearrangement uses TRBV6-1 and TRBJ2-7; 12 positions match TRBD2. Unmatched junction bases numbered 2, after V lost 3 bases and J lost 2 bases. This CDR3 is 15 amino acids long. CDR1 is MNHNS and CDR2 is SASEGT in the germline V gene. CDR3 amino acids: CASSDRLAGAYEQYF. The DNA of the CDR3 is TGTGCCAGCAGTGACCGACTAGCGGGGGCCTACGAGCAGTACTTC.

Comment on this clonotype: A much bigger clone sits one base away, suggesting this may be a read error. The rearrangement links TRBV7-8 to TRBJ2-7; TRBD1 or TRBD2 may be the D gene (5 bases each). V lost 5 bases and J 3 bases, leaving 11 bases between the germline ends. CDR3 length: 13 amino acids. Germline loops: CDR1 SGHVS, CDR2 FQNEAQ. As DNA, the CDR3 is TGTGCCAGCAGCCGGGACGGTCGCTACGAGCAGTACTTC. Translation gives CASSRDGRYEQYF. Variable domain in full (rest from reference TRBV7-8 and TRBJ2-7): GAGVSQSPRYKVAKRGQDVALRCDPISGHVSLFWYQQALGQGPEFLTYFQNEAQLDKSGLPSDRFFAERPEGSVSTLKIQRTQQEDSAVYLCASSRDGRYEQYFGPGTRLTVT.

This clonotype was recorded once. The junction departs from germline at one end; a sequencing error may be responsible. The V and J genes are TRBV4-1 and TRBJ2-7, with 10 bases fitting TRBD1. CDR3 size: 14 residues. CDR1 and CDR2 (germline): MGHRA, YSYEKL. This CDR3 reads CASSQDRGINEQYF. Here the CDR3 DNA reads TGTGCCAGCAGCCAGGACAGGGGGATCAACGAGCAGTACTTC.

This clonotype was counted ten times or more. The V and J genes are TRBV12-5 and TRBJ2-2; TRBD1 matches at 7 bases. The germline V gene encodes CDR1 LGHNT and CDR2 FRNRAP. The CDR3 is 18 amino acids. Trimming took 3 bases from V and 6 from J; bases not matched to a gene: 16. The CDR3 here is CASGFLLTGPLDPGELFF. Here the CDR3 DNA reads TGTGCTAGTGGTTTCCTGTTGACAGGGCCTCTTGATCCCGGGGAGCTGTTTTTT.

At least ten counts were recorded for this clonotype. This sequence joins TRBV7-2 and TRBJ2-5; D may be TRBD1 or TRBD2 (5 bases each). Looked up from germline, CDR1 is SGHTA and CDR2 is FQGNSA. Trimming cost V 1 base and J 5 bases, with 14 bases left between them. The CDR3 sequence is 15 residues long. The CDR3 DNA sequence: TGTGCCAGCAGCTTAGGAGGGGCAGTAGGGGAGACCCAGTACTTC. Protein product: CASSLGGAVGETQYF.

This clonotype came up many times. The V gene is TRBV6-1, the J gene TRBJ2-7, with D possibly being TRBD1 or TRBD2 (5 bases each). The CDR3 is made up of 12 amino acids. With 8 bases removed from V and 6 bases from J, the gap between germline ends came to 14 bases. Germline V lookup: CDR1 MNHNS, CDR2 SASEGT. The CDR3 DNA sequence: TGTGCCAGCGGGGGTTTTTTTGGCGAGCAGTACTTC. Its protein product is CASGGFFGEQYF.

This clonotype was seen at least ten times. This sequence joins TRBV6-5 and TRBJ1-1; D might be TRBD1 (5 bases). This CDR3 is built from 14 residues. The V gene's germline CDR1 is MNHEY and CDR2 SVGAGI. The V gene lost 1 base and the J gene lost 5 bases, with 11 bases spanning the gap. The CDR3 DNA follows: TGTGCCAGCAGTTACTTCATCAGGGAAACTGAAGCTTTCTTT. Translation gives CASSYFIRETEAFF.

This clonotype was detected ten times or more. The chain combines TRBV20-1 with TRBJ1-1; TRBD1 is a possible D gene (5 bases). CDR1 and CDR2 (germline): DFQATT, SNEGSKA (reference sequence). The ends were cut back, 0 bases at V and 1 base at J, with 12 bases in the middle. This CDR3 is built from 15 residues. CDR3 nucleotide sequence: TGCAGTGCTAGAGACTACAGAAGGGGGAACACTGAAGCTTTCTTT. This translates into CSARDYRRGNTEAFF.

This clonotype was detected many times. The chain recombines TRBV13 with TRBJ2-3, with 14 bases aligning to TRBD2. Germline loops: CDR1 PRHDT, CDR2 FYEKMQ (reference sequence). J lost 3 bases, V lost 1 base, and 9 bases had no gene match. This CDR3 spans 19 amino acids. CDR3 sequence (DNA): TGTGCCAGCAGCTTAGTGACTAGCGGGGGGGCATTCGGAACAGATACGCAGTATTTT. Translated: CASSLVTSGGAFGTDTQYF.

As for this clonotype: A much bigger clone sits one base away, suggesting this may be a read error. CDR3: CASSLGPGTDKAEQFF. CDR3 DNA: TGCGCCAGCAGCTTGGGGCCCGGGACCGATAAGGCCGAGCAGTTCTTC. This chain joins TRBV13 and TRBJ2-1, with D perhaps given as TRBD1 or TRBD2 (5 bases each). Germline V gives CDR1 PRHDT, CDR2 FYEKMQ (reference sequence). The CDR3 has 16 amino acids.

This chain links TRBV30 with TRBJ2-3; 12 nucleotides align to TRBD2. Germline CDR1 and CDR2: GTSNPN and SVGIG (reference sequence). The J segment lost 3 bases and the V segment lost 3 bases, leaving 13 bases of the junction unmatched. The CDR3 has 18 amino acids. The CDR3 nucleotides are TGTGCCTGGAGCTCAACCGTCCTAGCGGGGGGGGGTACAGATACGCAGTATTTT. Its protein is CAWSSTVLAGGGTDTQYF.

The genes are TRBV7-9 and TRBJ1-2; a possible D gene is TRBD1 (6 bases). The CDR3 runs 16 residues. V lost 3 bases and J 8 bases, leaving 22 bases between the germline ends. Germline V gene sequence: CDR1 SEHNR, CDR2 FQNEAQ (reference sequence). In nucleotides, the CDR3 is TGTGCCAGCAGCTTGGCTAAAACAGGGAGTAACGGGGGCTACACCTTC. Translating it yields CASSLAKTGSNGGYTF.

This clonotype was counted between two and nine times. V is TRBV29-1 and J is TRBJ2-3; TRBD2 aligns across 9 bases. V was pared by 5 bases and J by 4 bases, with 10 bases of the junction left unmatched. This CDR3 region has 15 residues. Per germline, CDR1 SQVTM and CDR2 ANQGSEA. Here the CDR3 reads CSVSSRGRASDTQYF. The CDR3 nucleotides are TGCAGCGTTTCGAGCCGCGGGAGGGCCTCAGATACGCAGTATTTT.

This clonotype appeared many times. This chain joins TRBV29-1 and TRBJ1-5; D may be TRBD1 (6 bases). The CDR3 spans 12 residues. V lost 6 bases, J lost 6 bases, and 12 bases lay in between. CDR1 SQVTM and CDR2 ANQGSEA come from the germline V gene. CDR3 sequence (DNA): TGCAGCGTCGGACAGAAGGGTCAGCCCCAGCATTTT. Its translation is CSVGQKGQPQHF.

This clonotype came up many times. The rearrangement uses TRBV12-3 or TRBV12-4 and TRBJ1-1, with 9 bases fitting TRBD1. The V segment lost 5 bases and the J segment 2 bases; nucleotides outside the gene matches: 15. CDR3 size: 18 residues. The CDR3 here is CASSPVWGQGKGNTEAFF. DNA for the CDR3: TGTGCCAGCAGTCCCGTTTGGGGACAGGGAAAGGGTAACACTGAAGCTTTCTTT.

At least ten counts were recorded for this clonotype. The rearrangement joins TRBV7-6 to TRBJ2-7; D gene unclear. Germline V gives CDR1 SGHVS, CDR2 FNYEAQ. V lost 5 bases and J lost 5, with 19 bases in between. The CDR3 loop spans 15 amino acids. The CDR3 here is CASSPLLGWGNEQYF. CDR3 nucleotide sequence: TGTGCCAGCAGCCCACTTCTCGGTTGGGGAAACGAGCAGTACTTC.

This clonotype was picked up many times. The chain carries TRBV7-9 and TRBJ2-5, with 9 bases that match TRBD1. The CDR3 contains 16 residues. With 5 bases clipped from V and 4 bases from J, the junction kept 11 bases outside the gene matches. Germline-derived CDR1 and CDR2 are SEHNR and FQNEAQ (reference sequence). The CDR3 nucleotides are TGTGCCAGCAGCCGAGGGTACAGGGGGCTTGGAGAGACCCAGTACTTC. Translated, it gives CASSRGYRGLGETQYF. The entire variable domain, with the rest obtained from reference TRBV7-9 and TRBJ2-5, is as follows: DTGVSQNPRHKITKRGQNVTFRCDPISEHNRLYWYRQTLGQGPEFLTYFQNEAQLEKSRLLSDRFSAERPKGSFSTLEIQRTEQGDSAMYLCASSRGYRGLGETQYFGPGTRLLVL.

This clonotype was counted only a few times. The rearrangement links TRBV24-1 to TRBJ2-1; the match to TRBD2 covers 10 bases. CDR1 is KGHDR and CDR2 is SFDVKD in the germline V gene. The CDR3 length is 15 residues. V shed 3 bases and J 7 bases; nucleotides not matched to a gene: 5. CDR3 amino acids: CATSDGPGLANEQFF. The CDR3 nucleotides are TGTGCCACCAGTGATGGACCGGGACTAGCGAATGAGCAGTTCTTC.

This clonotype was recorded a few times. This chain uses TRBV5-1 with TRBJ1-4; D is undetermined. CDR3 length equals 15 residues. Germline V gene data show CDR1 as SGHRS and CDR2 as YFSETQ. V was clipped by 4 bases and J by 3 bases, with 13 bases between them. Written as DNA, the CDR3 is TGCGCCAGCAGCCCGGATAGGAACCCTAATGAAAAACTGTTTTTT. The encoded protein is CASSPDRNPNEKLFF.

This clonotype appeared many times. This chain uses TRBV6-1 with TRBJ2-3, with 7 bases aligning to TRBD1. After removal of 6 bases from V and 3 bases from J, the junction contained 6 bases not matched to a gene. The CDR3 spans 14 residues. The germline V gene encodes CDR1 MNHNS and CDR2 SASEGT. CDR3 bases: TGTGCCAGCAGGCAGGGGGTATCGACAGATACGCAGTATTTT. Translating gives CASRQGVSTDTQYF.

Only a few counts were recorded for this clonotype. The chain joins TRBV4-1 to TRBJ1-1; no definite D call. This CDR3 is built from 16 residues. Deletions cut 0 bases from V and 1 base from J, with 12 bases between. CDR1 is MGHRA and CDR2 is YSYEKL in the germline V gene. Written as DNA, the CDR3 is TGCGCCAGCAGCCAAGAGCCTGGTTTCCCGAACACTGAAGCTTTCTTT. It codes for CASSQEPGFPNTEAFF.

This clonotype was recorded at least ten times. The J gene is TRBJ1-2, the V gene TRBV9; D not resolved. CDR1 and CDR2 (germline): SGDLS, YYNGEE. Trimming took 1 base from V and 6 from J, leaving 10 bases between them. The CDR3 has 13 residues. The CDR3 is CASSVSKSHGYTF. The CDR3 nucleotides are TGTGCCAGCAGCGTATCAAAAAGCCATGGCTACACCTTC.

CDR3 sequence: CASSLTQGYEQYF. The CDR3 nucleotides read TGTGCCAGCAGCTTAACTCAGGGGTACGAGCAGTACTTC. This chain joins TRBV7-3 and TRBJ2-7; D is perhaps TRBD1 (6 bases). Trimming left V 0 bases short and J 4 bases short, with 7 bases between. CDR3 length equals 13 residues. The V gene's germline CDR1 is SGHTA and CDR2 FQGTGA. Variable domain in full (rest from reference TRBV7-3 and TRBJ2-7): GAGVSQTPSNKVTEKGKYVELRCDPISGHTALYWYRQSLGQGPEFLIYFQGTGAADDSGLPNDRFFAVRPEGSVSTLKIQRTERGDSAVYLCASSLTQGYEQYFGPGTRLTVT.

The CDR3 reads CATSRSGGNTGELFF. DNA for the CDR3: TGTGCCACCAGCAGGTCAGGGGGAAACACCGGGGAGCTGTTTTTT. J is TRBJ2-2 and V is TRBV15, with TRBD1 identical over 7 bases. V lost 3 bases to trimming and J lost 2 bases; unmatched junction nucleotides: 3. Germline values: CDR1 LNHNV, CDR2 YYDKDF (reference sequence). The CDR3 covers 15 residues.